This T cell receptor (beta chain) comes out of a study of cytomegalovirus exposure and HLA in healthy donors. Points from the study as a whole: The availability of immune exposure information extended only to CMV serostatus. Earlier results showed most TCR beta V segments being productive about 87% or about 30% of the time.

Donors showed nominal health when sampled, although they likely had unrecorded immune exposures. This PCR relied on a set of 60 Vbeta primers and 13 Jbeta primers. The table came from immunoSEQ multiplex PCR; TCRdb's copy has only in-frame clones and leaves some out. The repertoire table contains 60,000 to 75,000 clones. Worth noting for this clone: Its antigen is still unknown.

The clonotype originates from a woman aged 30 to 39 in good health and CMV-seronegative. Sequencing was carried out using PBMCs.

This CDR3 is CASSKGYGTGGYTF. CDR3 nucleotide sequence: TGTGCCAGCAGTAAAGGCTACGGGACAGGTGGCTACACCTTC. V usage is TRBV27 and J usage is TRBJ1-2; TRBD1 aligns across 8 bases. CDR1 and CDR2 (germline): MNHEY, SMNVEV (reference sequence). This CDR3 region has 14 residues. J gave up 7 bases and V 5 bases, and 9 bases lay outside the gene matches.